This TCR beta chain stems from a study of cytomegalovirus exposure and HLA in healthy donors. Primers for the PCR totalled 60 Vbeta and 13 Jbeta. Per the study methods: Among the unique TCR beta chains that a later analysis counted, about 84 million in all, 9.5 million to 11 million were shared. Method: immunoSEQ multiplex PCR; TCRdb's copy keeps in-frame clones and lacks some. The D gene and trimming were derived from the DNA, and the V and J assignments and clone size from that table. The sample consists of roughly 150,000 clones, over 80% of them appearing once. Comments on this clone: Its antigen remains unidentified.

Germline CDR1 and CDR2: LNHDA and SQIVND (reference sequence). This CDR3 comprises 14 residues. V gave up 4 bases and J gave up 6 bases, with 10 bases separating them. Overall study findings and caveats: One variant, a missense change in DCLRE1C, was linked in a later analysis to TCR beta V- and J-gene trimming.

The origin of this receptor is a woman under 30 in good health and CMV-seronegative. The gene calls are TRBV19 and TRBJ2-6, with no clear D. Sequencing input: PBMCs. As DNA, the CDR3 is TGTGCCAGTAGTAGTGGCCTCCCGGCCAACGTCCTGACTTTC. Amino acid sequence: CASSSGLPANVLTF.